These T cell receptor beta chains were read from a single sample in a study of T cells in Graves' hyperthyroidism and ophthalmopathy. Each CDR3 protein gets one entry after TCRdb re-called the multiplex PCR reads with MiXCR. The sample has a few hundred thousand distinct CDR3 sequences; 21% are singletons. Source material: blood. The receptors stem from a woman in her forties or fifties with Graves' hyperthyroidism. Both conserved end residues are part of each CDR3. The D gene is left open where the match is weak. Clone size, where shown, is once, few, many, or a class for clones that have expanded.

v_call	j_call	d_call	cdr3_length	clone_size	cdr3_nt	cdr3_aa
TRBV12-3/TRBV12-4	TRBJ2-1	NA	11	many	TGTGCCAGCAGAGCTGGTGGTGAGCAGTTCTTC	CASRAGGEQFF
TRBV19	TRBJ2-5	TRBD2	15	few	TGTGCCAGTAGTATACTAGCGGGGGGGCCTGAGACCCAGTACTTC	CASSILAGGPETQYF
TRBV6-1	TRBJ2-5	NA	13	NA	TGTGCCAGCCAAGCGGCAGCACAAGAGACCCAGTACTTC	CASQAAAQETQYF
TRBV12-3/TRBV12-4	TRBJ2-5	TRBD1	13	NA	TGTGCCAGTCGAGGGACAGTCGCTGAGACCCAGTACTTC	CASRGTVAETQYF
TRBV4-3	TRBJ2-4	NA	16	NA	TGCGCCAGCAGCCAAGAATTCCGGGGGGCCAAAAACATTCAGTACTTC	CASSQEFRGAKNIQYF
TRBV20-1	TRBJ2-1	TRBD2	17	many	TGCAGTGCTCCGGGACTAGCGGGCCTGGGATCCTACAATGAGCAGTTCTTC	CSAPGLAGLGSYNEQFF
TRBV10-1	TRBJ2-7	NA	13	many	TGCGCCAGCAGTGGGTCAGATTCCTACGAGCAGTACTTC	CASSGSDSYEQYF
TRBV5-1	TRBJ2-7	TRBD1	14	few	TGCGCCAGCAGCTACCGGGACAGGGGCCACGAGCAGTACTTC	CASSYRDRGHEQYF
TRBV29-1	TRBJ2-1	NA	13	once	TGCAGCGCAGGGCGGGGCTCCTACAATGAGCAGTTCTTC	CSAGRGSYNEQFF
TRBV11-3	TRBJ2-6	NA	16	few	TGTGCCAGCAGCGCCCTTCGGACCCCTGGGGCCAACGTCCTGACTTTC	CASSALRTPGANVLTF
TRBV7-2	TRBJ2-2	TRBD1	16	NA	TGTGCCAGCAGCTTAAGGCGGACAGGGAGCACCGGGGAGCTGTTTTTT	CASSLRRTGSTGELFF
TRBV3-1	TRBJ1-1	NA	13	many	TGTGCCAGCAGCCAAGTCGGAAGGACTGAAGCTTTCTTT	CASSQVGRTEAFF
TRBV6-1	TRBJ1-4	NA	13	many	TGTGCCAGCACCCTAAAGGAGGGTACAAAACTGTTTTTT	CASTLKEGTKLFF
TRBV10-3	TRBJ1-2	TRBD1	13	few	TGTGCCATCAGTTACGGACAGGGTTATGGCTACACCTTC	CAISYGQGYGYTF
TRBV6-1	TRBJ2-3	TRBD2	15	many	TGTGCCAGCAGTCAACTAGCGGGCGTCACAGATACGCAGTATTTT	CASSQLAGVTDTQYF
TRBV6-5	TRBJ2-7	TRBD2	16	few	TGTGCCAGCAGTTTCCTGACTAGCGGGGGTGCGTTGGAGCAGTACTTC	CASSFLTSGGALEQYF